This is a list of T cell receptor beta chains from one sample in a study of T cells after yellow fever vaccination. Via MiXCR, TCRdb re-called the 5' RACE reads, giving one row per CDR3 protein. This sample yields about 130,000 distinct CDR3 sequences, of which around 7.7% are seen a single time; roughly 2.6% belongs to the top ten. Specimen: CD4+ T cells sorted from PBMCs, collected about 10 days after the first yellow fever vaccination. The receptor source for this set is a man in his late teens or twenties who received the YFV17D yellow fever vaccine. Each CDR3 is given with its conserved first and last residue. Fields, in order: V gene, clone size, J gene, D gene, CDR3 protein, CDR3 DNA. D genes are given only for firm matches. Clone size, where shown, is once, few, many, or a class for clones that have expanded.

TRBV12-3/TRBV12-4,many,TRBJ1-2,-,CASSPDITYGYTF,TGTGCCAGCAGTCCGGACATAACCTATGGCTACACCTTC
TRBV5-1,many,TRBJ2-3,-,CASSLSGGQTQYF,TGCGCCAGCAGCTTGAGTGGGGGCCAAACGCAGTATTTT
TRBV14,many,TRBJ2-2,-,CASSRGGRRGSDGELFF,TGTGCCAGCAGCCGAGGCGGCAGAAGGGGCTCGGACGGGGAGCTGTTTTTT
TRBV6-1,many,TRBJ2-5,TRBD2,CASRTSASYQETQYF,TGTGCCAGCAGGACTAGCGCCTCGTACCAAGAGACCCAGTACTTC
TRBV18,-,TRBJ2-6,-,CASSPEAGANVLTF,TGTGCCAGCTCACCGGAAGCTGGGGCCAACGTCCTGACTTTC
TRBV20-1,-,TRBJ2-4,-,CSAGDISIQYF,TGCAGTGCTGGGGACATTTCAATTCAGTACTTC
TRBV5-1,many,TRBJ2-5,-,CASSFQGAQGETQYF,TGCGCCAGCAGCTTCCAAGGGGCCCAAGGGGAGACCCAGTACTTC
TRBV29-1,many,TRBJ2-4,-,CSVLTGLNAKNIQYF,TGCAGCGTTCTGACAGGCCTCAACGCCAAAAACATTCAGTACTTC
TRBV11-1,many,TRBJ2-4,-,CASSFGENIQYF,TGTGCCAGCAGCTTTGGGGAAAACATTCAGTACTTC
TRBV20-1,many,TRBJ1-1,-,CSGRGGDTEAFF,TGCAGTGGGAGGGGGGGGGACACTGAAGCTTTCTTT
TRBV11-2,few,TRBJ2-4,TRBD2,CASSLQSTSGTLAKNIQYF,TGTGCCAGCAGCTTACAGTCGACTAGCGGGACCCTAGCCAAAAACATTCAGTACTTC
TRBV20-1,-,TRBJ1-1,-,CSAKPGHPSTEAFF,TGCAGTGCTAAACCGGGACACCCGAGCACTGAAGCTTTCTTT
TRBV3-1,many,TRBJ1-5,TRBD1,CASSPGQGHRQPQHF,TGTGCCAGCAGCCCAGGACAGGGTCATCGTCAGCCCCAGCATTTT
TRBV20-1,many,TRBJ1-6,-,CSARDMRGNSPLHF,TGCAGTGCTAGAGATATGCGGGGCAATTCACCCCTCCACTTT
TRBV20-1,few,TRBJ1-5,-,CSAQDGVSNQPQHF,TGCAGTGCTCAGGACGGTGTTAGCAATCAGCCCCAGCATTTT
TRBV5-1,many,TRBJ2-7,TRBD1,CASNSAHGTGTYEQYF,TGCGCCAGCAACTCCGCCCACGGGACAGGGACCTACGAGCAGTACTTC
TRBV6-5,many,TRBJ2-7,-,CASRYPTAYEQYF,TGTGCCAGCAGATACCCTACGGCCTACGAGCAGTACTTC
TRBV12-3/TRBV12-4,once,TRBJ1-4,TRBD1,CALSLDRGKAATNEKLFF,TGTGCCCTCAGTTTGGACAGGGGGAAAGCGGCAACTAATGAAAAACTGTTTTTT
TRBV20-1,many,TRBJ2-1,-,CRPGGNSGEQFF,TGCAGACCAGGGGGGAATAGCGGTGAGCAGTTCTTC
TRBV5-1,many,TRBJ2-2,TRBD1,CASSRDRSGTGELFF,TGCGCCAGCAGCCGGGACAGGTCGGGCACCGGGGAGCTGTTTTTT
TRBV18,many,TRBJ2-4,-,CASSPPGPQVAKNIQYF,TGTGCCAGCTCACCACCGGGCCCACAAGTAGCCAAAAACATTCAGTACTTC
TRBV29-1,many,TRBJ2-1,TRBD2,CSVVAGGSLEQFF,TGCAGCGTTGTAGCGGGGGGCTCTCTGGAGCAGTTCTTC
TRBV11-3,few,TRBJ2-1,TRBD2,CASSSNSGGPVGEQFF,TGTGCCAGCAGTTCCAATTCGGGGGGGCCGGTCGGTGAGCAGTTCTTC
TRBV18,many,TRBJ2-3,-,CASSRSSGTDTQYF,TGTGCCAGCTCACGGAGTTCTGGCACAGATACGCAGTATTTT
TRBV29-1,many,TRBJ2-7,TRBD2,CSVAGGVSSYEQYF,TGCAGCGTTGCTGGGGGGGTATCCTCCTACGAGCAGTACTTC
TRBV3-1,few,TRBJ1-2,TRBD1,CASSVDARDRRIYGYTF,TGTGCCAGCAGCGTCGACGCCCGGGACAGGAGGATCTATGGCTACACCTTC
TRBV28,many,TRBJ1-2,-,CASSLEQGLSSYGYTF,TGTGCCAGCAGTTTGGAGCAGGGGCTTTCCAGCTATGGCTACACCTTC
TRBV4-1,many,TRBJ2-2,TRBD2,CASSQDGAGGLKTGELFF,TGCGCCAGCAGCCAAGACGGCGCGGGGGGATTAAAGACCGGGGAGCTGTTTTTT
TRBV5-4,-,TRBJ2-3,-,CASSPVGLPITDTQYF,TGTGCCAGCAGCCCCGTAGGCTTACCAATCACAGATACGCAGTATTTT